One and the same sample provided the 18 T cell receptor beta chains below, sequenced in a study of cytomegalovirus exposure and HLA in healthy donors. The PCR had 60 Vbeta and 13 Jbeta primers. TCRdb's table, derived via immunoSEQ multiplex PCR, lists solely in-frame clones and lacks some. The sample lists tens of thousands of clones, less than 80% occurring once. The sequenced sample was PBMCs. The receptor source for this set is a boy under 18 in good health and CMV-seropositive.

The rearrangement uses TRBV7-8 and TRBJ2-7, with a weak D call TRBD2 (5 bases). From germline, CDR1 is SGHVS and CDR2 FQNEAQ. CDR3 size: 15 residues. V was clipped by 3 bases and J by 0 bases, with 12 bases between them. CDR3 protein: CASSFGGLSSYEQYF. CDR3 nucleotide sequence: TGTGCCAGCAGCTTTGGCGGGCTTAGCTCCTACGAGCAGTACTTC. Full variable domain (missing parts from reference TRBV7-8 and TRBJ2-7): GAGVSQSPRYKVAKRGQDVALRCDPISGHVSLFWYQQALGQGPEFLTYFQNEAQLDKSGLPSDRFFAERPEGSVSTLKIQRTQQEDSAVYLCASSFGGLSSYEQYFGPGTRLTVT.

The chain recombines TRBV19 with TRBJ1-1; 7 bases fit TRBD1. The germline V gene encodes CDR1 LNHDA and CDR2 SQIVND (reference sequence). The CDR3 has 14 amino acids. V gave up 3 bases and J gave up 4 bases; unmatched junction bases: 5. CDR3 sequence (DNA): TGTGCCAGTAGTATCCCTGCAGGGGGCACTGAAGCTTTCTTT. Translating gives CASSIPAGGTEAFF.

This CDR3 is CASSKGQNYEQYF. The CDR3 nucleotides are TGTGCCAGTAGTAAGGGGCAGAACTACGAGCAGTACTTC. The gene calls are TRBV19 and TRBJ2-7; the D gene is possibly TRBD1 (5 bases). Between the trimmed V and J ends, which lost 4 bases and 3 bases, there was a span of 10 bases. This CDR3 comprises 13 residues. CDR1 and CDR2 from the germline V gene are LNHDA and SQIVND (reference sequence).

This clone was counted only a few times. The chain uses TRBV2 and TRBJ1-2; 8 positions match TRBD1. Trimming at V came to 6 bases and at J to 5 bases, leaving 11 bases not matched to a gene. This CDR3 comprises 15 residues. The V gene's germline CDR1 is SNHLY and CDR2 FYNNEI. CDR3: CASRLGQGLGYGYTF. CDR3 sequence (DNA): TGTGCCAGCAGGCTCGGACAGGGCCTCGGGTATGGCTACACCTTC.

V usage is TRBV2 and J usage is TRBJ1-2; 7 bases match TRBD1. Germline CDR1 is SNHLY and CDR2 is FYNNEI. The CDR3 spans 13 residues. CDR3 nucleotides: TGTGCATTGCGTGCGGACAGGAACTATGGCTACACCTTC. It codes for CALRADRNYGYTF.

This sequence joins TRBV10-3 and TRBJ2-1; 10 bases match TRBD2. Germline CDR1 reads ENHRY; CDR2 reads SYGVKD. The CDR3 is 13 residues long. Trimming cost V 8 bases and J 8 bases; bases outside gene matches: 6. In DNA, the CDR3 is TGTGCCATCGGTCCTAGCGGGAGACATGAGCAGTTCTTC. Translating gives CAIGPSGRHEQFF.

CDR3 in amino acids: CASRQPGQRGSPLHF. Here the CDR3 DNA reads TGTGCCAGCAGACAGCCGGGACAGAGGGGTTCACCCCTCCACTTT. The genes are TRBV6-5 and TRBJ1-6; the match to TRBD1 covers 7 bases. Trimming cost V 6 bases and J 9 bases; bases outside gene matches: 11. Germline lookup yields CDR1 MNHEY and CDR2 SVGAGI. This CDR3 spans 15 amino acids.

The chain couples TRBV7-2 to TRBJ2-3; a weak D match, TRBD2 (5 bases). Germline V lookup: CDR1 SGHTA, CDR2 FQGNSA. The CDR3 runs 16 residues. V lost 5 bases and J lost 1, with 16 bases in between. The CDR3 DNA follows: TGTGCCAGCAGCCTAGGACGGGGATTCGGCACAGATACGCAGTATTTT. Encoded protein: CASSLGRGFGTDTQYF. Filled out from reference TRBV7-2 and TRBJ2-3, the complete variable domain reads GAGVSQSPSNKVTEKGKDVELRCDPISGHTALYWYRQSLGQGLEFLIYFQGNSAPDKSGLPSDRFSAERTGGSVSTLTIQRTQQEDSAVYLCASSLGRGFGTDTQYFGPGTRLTVL.

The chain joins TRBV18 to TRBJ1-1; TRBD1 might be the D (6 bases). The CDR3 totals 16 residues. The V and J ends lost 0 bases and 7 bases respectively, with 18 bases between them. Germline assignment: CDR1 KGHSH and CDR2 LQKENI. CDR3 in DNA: TGTGCCAGCTCACCACCGTACAATCGAAGGGGGAATGAAGCTTTCTTT. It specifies CASSPPYNRRGNEAFF.

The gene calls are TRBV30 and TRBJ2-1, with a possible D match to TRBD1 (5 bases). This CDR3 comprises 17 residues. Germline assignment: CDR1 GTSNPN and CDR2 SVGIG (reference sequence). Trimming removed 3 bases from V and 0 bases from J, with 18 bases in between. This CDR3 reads CAWSPFMAGNSYNEQFF. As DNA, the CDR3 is TGTGCCTGGAGCCCCTTTATGGCAGGGAACTCCTACAATGAGCAGTTCTTC.

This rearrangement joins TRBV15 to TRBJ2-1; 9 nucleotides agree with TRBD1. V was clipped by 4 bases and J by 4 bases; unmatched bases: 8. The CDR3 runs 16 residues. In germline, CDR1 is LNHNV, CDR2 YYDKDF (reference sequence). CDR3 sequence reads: CATSIPPGQGYNEQFF. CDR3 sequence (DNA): TGTGCCACCAGCATACCCCCCGGACAGGGGTACAATGAGCAGTTCTTC.

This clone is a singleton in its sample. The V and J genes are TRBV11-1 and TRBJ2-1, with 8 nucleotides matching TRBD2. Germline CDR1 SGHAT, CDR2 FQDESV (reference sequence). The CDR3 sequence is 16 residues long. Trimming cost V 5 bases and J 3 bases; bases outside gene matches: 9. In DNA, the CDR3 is TGTGCCAGCAGCCTTACGGCGGGGGGAATCTACAATGAGCAGTTCTTC. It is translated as CASSLTAGGIYNEQFF.

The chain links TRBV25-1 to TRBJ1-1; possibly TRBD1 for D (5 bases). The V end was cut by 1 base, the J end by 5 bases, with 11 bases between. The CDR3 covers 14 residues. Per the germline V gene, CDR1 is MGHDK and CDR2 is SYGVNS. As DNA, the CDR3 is TGTGCCAGCAGTGAATGGGGGGTTTATACTGAAGCTTTCTTT. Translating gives CASSEWGVYTEAFF.

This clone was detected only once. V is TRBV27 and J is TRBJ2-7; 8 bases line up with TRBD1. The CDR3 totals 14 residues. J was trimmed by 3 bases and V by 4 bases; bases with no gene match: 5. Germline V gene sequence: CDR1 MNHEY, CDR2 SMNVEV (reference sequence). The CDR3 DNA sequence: TGTGCCAGCAGTTCAGGGGGCTTTGGCTACGAGCAGTACTTC. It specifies CASSSGGFGYEQYF.

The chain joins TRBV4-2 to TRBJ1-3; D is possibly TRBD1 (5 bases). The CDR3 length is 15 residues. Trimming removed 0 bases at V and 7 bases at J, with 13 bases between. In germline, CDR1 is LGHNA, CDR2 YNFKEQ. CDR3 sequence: CASSQDRRVGNTIYF. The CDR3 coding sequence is TGTGCCAGCAGCCAAGATCGCAGGGTTGGGAACACCATATATTTT.

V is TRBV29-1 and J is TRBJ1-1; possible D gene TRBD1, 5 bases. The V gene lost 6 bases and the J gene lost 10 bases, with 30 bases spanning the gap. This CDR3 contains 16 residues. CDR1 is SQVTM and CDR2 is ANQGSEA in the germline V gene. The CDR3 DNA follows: TGCAGCGTGATAGATTTTGAAAAGTCTATGTCGGGGGGAGCTTTCTTT. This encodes CSVIDFEKSMSGGAFF.

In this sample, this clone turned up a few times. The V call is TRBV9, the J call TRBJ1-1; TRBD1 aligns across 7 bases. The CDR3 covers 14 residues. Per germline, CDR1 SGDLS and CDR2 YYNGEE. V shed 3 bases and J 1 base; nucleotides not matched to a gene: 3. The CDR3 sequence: CASSADRENTEAFF. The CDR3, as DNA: TGTGCCAGCAGCGCTGACAGGGAGAACACTGAAGCTTTCTTT.

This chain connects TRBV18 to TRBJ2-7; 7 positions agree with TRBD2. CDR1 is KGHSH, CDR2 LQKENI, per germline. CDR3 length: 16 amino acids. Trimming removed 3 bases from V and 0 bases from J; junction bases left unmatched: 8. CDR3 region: CASSPFGRTSSYEQYF. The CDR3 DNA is TGTGCCAGCTCACCGTTCGGGAGGACTAGCTCCTACGAGCAGTACTTC.